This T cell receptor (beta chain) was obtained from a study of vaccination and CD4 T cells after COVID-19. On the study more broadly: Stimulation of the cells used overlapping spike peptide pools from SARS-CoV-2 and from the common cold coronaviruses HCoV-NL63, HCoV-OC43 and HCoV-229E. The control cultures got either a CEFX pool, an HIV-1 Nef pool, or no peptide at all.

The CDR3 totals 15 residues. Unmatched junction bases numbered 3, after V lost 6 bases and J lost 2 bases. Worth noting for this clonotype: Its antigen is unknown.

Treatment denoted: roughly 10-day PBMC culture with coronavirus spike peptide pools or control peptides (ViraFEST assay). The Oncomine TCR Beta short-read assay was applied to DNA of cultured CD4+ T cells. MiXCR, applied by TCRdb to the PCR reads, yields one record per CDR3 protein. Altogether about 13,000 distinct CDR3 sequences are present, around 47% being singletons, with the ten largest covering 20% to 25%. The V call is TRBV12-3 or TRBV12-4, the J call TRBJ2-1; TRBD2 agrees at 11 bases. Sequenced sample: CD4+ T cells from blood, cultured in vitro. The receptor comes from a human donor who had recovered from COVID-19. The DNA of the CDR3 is TGTGCCAGCAGGCATAGCGGGGGGGCCTACAATGAGCAGTTCTTC. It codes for CASRHSGGAYNEQFF.